Each of the 3 T cell receptor beta chains below was sequenced from the same sample in a study of blood T cell repertoires in COVID-19. Produced via immunoSEQ multiplex PCR; TCRdb's table is partial and in-frame only. Found here are 95,000 to 150,000 clones, over 80% of them singletons; the top ten hold about 4%. What was sequenced was PBMCs or T cells enriched from blood (not recorded which). These receptors originate from a woman aged 30 to 39 who had recovered from COVID-19.

The V gene is TRBV18, the J gene TRBJ1-4; D is ambiguous. Germline V gene data show CDR1 as KGHSH and CDR2 as LQKENI. Deletions cut 3 bases from V and 3 bases from J, with 11 bases between. This CDR3 has 15 residues. The CDR3 sequence: CASSPPTASNEKLFF. In DNA form, the CDR3 reads TGTGCCAGCTCACCCCCTACAGCCTCTAATGAAAAACTGTTTTTT.

CDR3 DNA: TGTGCCAGCAGCCCTGCCCCCCCCCGGGACAGGGCCTATGGCTACACCTTC. This gives the protein CASSPAPPRDRAYGYTF. V usage is TRBV27 and J usage is TRBJ1-2, with 9 bases matching TRBD1. The CDR3 extends over 17 amino acids. J was trimmed by 4 bases and V by 6 bases; bases with no gene match: 15. CDR1 and CDR2 from the germline V gene are MNHEY and SMNVEV (reference sequence).

The chain recombines TRBV7-2 with TRBJ1-2; 11 bases line up with TRBD1. V lost 3 bases and J lost 5; bases outside the gene matches: 5. From germline, CDR1 is SGHTA and CDR2 FQGNSA. The CDR3 is made up of 15 amino acids. CDR3 region: CASSFRGQGGYGYTF. CDR3 coding DNA: TGTGCCAGCAGCTTCCGGGGACAGGGGGGGTATGGCTACACCTTC.